These 20 T cell receptor beta chains were sequenced from one sample in a study of identical twins. TCRdb reprocessed the 5' RACE reads via MiXCR and lists one record per CDR3 protein. The data contain 200,000 to 300,000 distinct CDR3 sequences, approximately 8% of them singletons. Separately, the same data were catalogued under a study of yellow fever vaccine responses in identical twins.

Sequencing input: CD8+ T cells sorted from blood. The receptors were sampled from a woman aged 18-29 years in good health.

The chain links TRBV28 to TRBJ2-1; 7 nucleotides line up with TRBD2. The junction had 13 bases not matched to a gene; V was cut back by 1 base and J by 10 bases. Germline CDR1 reads MDHEN; CDR2 reads SYDVKM. This CDR3 is 16 amino acids long. For the CDR3, the DNA is TGTGCCAGCAGTTTATATTCCCGGGTCCTGGGAGGGGAGCAGTTCTTC. Residues: CASSLYSRVLGGEQFF.

The rearrangement uses TRBV7-2 and TRBJ2-7, with 12 bases identical to TRBD2. The CDR3 contains 17 residues. Germline lookup yields CDR1 SGHTA and CDR2 FQGNSA. Trimming removed 0 bases from V and 4 bases from J; junction bases left unmatched: 7. The CDR3 DNA follows: TGTGCCAGCAGCTTAGCACTATCCGGGACTAGCGGGTACGAGCAGTACTTC. As protein: CASSLALSGTSGYEQYF.

The chain carries TRBV7-9 and TRBJ2-3; 8 nucleotides line up with TRBD2. With 5 bases clipped from V and 7 bases from J, the junction kept 14 bases outside the gene matches. Germline values: CDR1 SEHNR, CDR2 FQNEAQ (reference sequence). The CDR3 spans 16 residues. CDR3 sequence (DNA): TGTGCCAGCAGCGTCCCTGGAGCGGGAGAAGGGAATACGCAGTATTTT. Its protein is CASSVPGAGEGNTQYF.

This clonotype has a handful of counts. The V call is TRBV12-5, the J call TRBJ2-3, with D perhaps TRBD1 or TRBD2 (5 bases each). This CDR3 region has 13 residues. The V and J ends lost 1 base and 5 bases respectively, with 7 bases between them. The germline gives CDR1 LGHNT, CDR2 FRNRAP. The CDR3 coding sequence is TGTGCTAGTGGTTTGGGAGGGGTAGATACGCAGTATTTT. Its protein is CASGLGGVDTQYF. The full variable domain, its missing parts supplied by reference TRBV12-5 and TRBJ2-3, is DARVTQTPRHKVTEMGQEVTMRCQPILGHNTVFWYRQTMMQGLELLAYFRNRAPLDDSGMPKDRFSAEMPDATLATLKIQPSEPRDSAVYFCASGLGGVDTQYFGPGTRLTVL.

This clonotype was observed many times. The rearrangement links TRBV4-1 to TRBJ2-1, with D perhaps given as TRBD1 or TRBD2 (5 bases each). Deletions cut 0 bases from V and 4 bases from J, with 13 bases between. The CDR3 is made up of 16 amino acids. Germline-derived CDR1 and CDR2 are MGHRA and YSYEKL. This chain's CDR3 is CASSQEEGNEYNEQFF. The CDR3 DNA sequence: TGCGCCAGCAGCCAAGAAGAGGGGAACGAATACAATGAGCAGTTCTTC.

The chain links TRBV12-3 or TRBV12-4 to TRBJ2-5, with TRBD2 identical over 9 bases. The junction had 9 bases not matched to a gene; V was cut back by 6 bases and J by 4 bases. The CDR3 covers 15 residues. The CDR3 region has the DNA TGTGCCAGCAGAATTAGCGGGAGCGGGAGAGAGACCCAGTACTTC. It encodes CASRISGSGRETQYF.

Notes on this clonotype: The junction departs from germline at one end; a sequencing error may be responsible. This chain uses TRBV10-3 with TRBJ2-1; tentatively, D is TRBD1 (6 bases). Germline V gene lookup returns CDR1 ENHRY and CDR2 SYGVKD. CDR3 size: 19 residues. The chain's CDR3 is CTICFFPTTGSSSYNEQFF. Here the CDR3 DNA reads TGTACCATCTGTTTCTTCCCAACGACAGGATCTAGCTCCTACAATGAGCAGTTCTTC.

There are a few counts of this clonotype. This chain links TRBV5-1 with TRBJ1-5, with TRBD1 identical over 9 bases. V shed 4 bases, J shed 0 bases, and the junction held 2 bases outside the gene matches. Germline V lookup: CDR1 SGHRS, CDR2 YFSETQ. The CDR3 sequence is 15 residues long. For the CDR3, the DNA is TGCGCCAGCAGCATGACAGGGGGTAGCAATCAGCCCCAGCATTTT. Its translation: CASSMTGGSNQPQHF.

This clonotype was observed a few times. The chain joins TRBV7-9 to TRBJ2-1, with D hard to call. The V gene's germline CDR1 is SEHNR and CDR2 FQNEAQ (reference sequence). The V end was cut by 6 bases, the J end by 8 bases, with 11 bases between. The CDR3 totals 12 residues. CDR3: CASRKTPYEQFF. The CDR3 bases are TGTGCCAGCAGGAAAACCCCGTATGAGCAGTTCTTC.

There are many counts of this clonotype. The chain has TRBV12-3 or TRBV12-4 and TRBJ1-2; D is ambiguous. Trimming cost V 4 bases and J 1 base, with 13 bases left between them. This CDR3 region has 15 residues. CDR3 nucleotides: TGTGCCAGCAGTTACAAACTGGGAGATAACTATGGCTACACCTTC. Its protein product is CASSYKLGDNYGYTF.

The V call is TRBV7-9, the J call TRBJ1-1; D may be TRBD1 (5 bases). The length of the CDR3 is 13 residues. V was cut by 1 base and J by 6 bases, with 9 bases left in between. CDR1 and CDR2 (germline): SEHNR, FQNEAQ (reference sequence). The CDR3 DNA reads TGTGCCAGCAGCTTAGAGAGGGGAGCTGAAGCTTTCTTT. Translation gives CASSLERGAEAFF.

This clonotype was detected only a few times. The V gene is TRBV11-1, the J gene TRBJ2-1; 7 bases line up with TRBD2. J lost 4 bases, V lost 1 base, and 13 bases had no gene match. This CDR3 contains 18 residues. CDR1 SGHAT and CDR2 FQDESV come from the germline V gene (reference sequence). Here the CDR3 DNA reads TGTGCCAGCAGCTTAGGTTCAGGTGCGGGAGATCGGTACAATGAGCAGTTCTTC. Translating it yields CASSLGSGAGDRYNEQFF. The full variable domain, its missing parts supplied by reference TRBV11-1 and TRBJ2-1, is EAEVAQSPRYKITEKSQAVAFWCDPISGHATLYWYRQILGQGPELLVQFQDESVVDDSQLPKDRFSAERLKGVDSTLKIQPAELGDSAMYLCASSLGSGAGDRYNEQFFGPGTRLTVL.

Many counts were recorded for this clonotype. The V gene is TRBV6-1, the J gene TRBJ2-7; no reliable D call. The CDR3 length is 13 residues. In germline, CDR1 is MNHNS, CDR2 SASEGT. The V end lost 6 bases, the J end lost 5 bases, and 14 bases lay between the germline ends. CDR3 in DNA: TGTGCCAGCAGGGTCGTCTTGAGCCACGAGCAGTACGTC. Amino acids: CASRVVLSHEQYV.

This chain uses TRBV7-8 with TRBJ2-7; D is unclear. This CDR3 has 14 amino acids. The germline V gene has CDR1 SGHVS and CDR2 FQNEAQ. V was clipped by 4 bases and J by 2 bases, with 12 bases between them. CDR3 residues: CASSYPLLPYEQYF. The CDR3 nucleotides are TGTGCCAGCAGCTACCCCCTGCTACCCTACGAGCAGTACTTC.

V usage is TRBV28 and J usage is TRBJ2-7; D not certain. Germline CDR1 and CDR2: MDHEN and SYDVKM. This CDR3 has 12 residues. V lost 2 bases and J lost 7, with 9 bases in between. The CDR3 is CASSLEGWEQYF. CDR3 DNA sequence: TGTGCCAGCAGTTTAGAAGGTTGGGAGCAGTACTTC. Drawing the rest from reference TRBV28 and TRBJ2-7, the complete variable domain is DVKVTQSSRYLVKRTGEKVFLECVQDMDHENMFWYRQDPGLGLRLIYFSYDVKMKEKGDIPEGYSVSREKKERFSLILESASTNQTSMYLCASSLEGWEQYFGPGTRLTVT.

This chain connects TRBV11-2 to TRBJ2-6, with D unclear. The CDR3 covers 15 residues. Trimming removed 2 bases at V and 1 base at J, with 6 bases between. Germline CDR1 reads SGHAT; CDR2 reads FQNNGV. DNA of the CDR3: TGTGCCAGCAGCTTACTCGGGTCTGGGGCCAACGTCCTGACTTTC. Translated, it gives CASSLLGSGANVLTF.

The chain couples TRBV15 to TRBJ1-5; D uncertain. Germline CDR1 LNHNV, CDR2 YYDKDF (reference sequence). Between the trimmed V and J ends, which lost 5 bases and 0 bases, there was a span of 8 bases. This CDR3 comprises 14 residues. The CDR3 nucleotides are TGTGCCACCAGCGACACAAGTAGCAATCAGCCCCAGCATTTT. It translates to CATSDTSSNQPQHF.

The chain is built from TRBV13 and TRBJ1-3; D call uncertain. The CDR3 runs 14 residues. Germline values: CDR1 PRHDT, CDR2 FYEKMQ (reference sequence). V was shortened by 1 base and J by 0 bases, with 4 bases between the two germline ends. CDR3 residues: CASSLVRSGNTIYF. Here the CDR3 DNA reads TGTGCCAGCAGCTTAGTTCGCTCTGGAAACACCATATATTTT.

This clonotype occurred many times. J is TRBJ2-3 and V is TRBV15; weak D call: TRBD1 (5 bases). This CDR3 region has 16 residues. Germline V gene sequence: CDR1 LNHNV, CDR2 YYDKDF (reference sequence). With 4 bases removed from V and 5 bases from J, the gap between germline ends came to 19 bases. The CDR3, as DNA: TGTGCCACCAGCACCGTTCCCCCAGGGCCCGGAGATACGCAGTATTTT. It is translated as CATSTVPPGPGDTQYF. The whole variable domain, remainder taken from reference TRBV15 and TRBJ2-3, is DAMVIQNPRYQVTQFGKPVTLSCSQTLNHNVMYWYQQKSSQAPKLLFHYYDKDFNNEADTPDNFQSRRPNTSFCFLDIRSPGLGDTAMYLCATSTVPPGPGDTQYFGPGTRLTVL.

The genes are TRBV4-2 and TRBJ2-7; 7 bases match TRBD2. The CDR3 is 18 residues long. V dropped 1 base and J dropped 2; count of bases not matched to a gene: 14. The germline gives CDR1 LGHNA, CDR2 YNFKEQ. The CDR3 here is CASSQGMALPSGPYEQYF. CDR3 nucleotide sequence: TGTGCCAGCAGCCAAGGGATGGCCCTCCCTAGCGGCCCCTACGAGCAGTACTTC.